The 5 T cell receptor beta chains listed next were all sequenced from one sample in a study of blood T cells in healthy people across ages (dated by TCRdb to between 2014 and 2017). The protocol used for the library was 5' RACE. Sequenced using an Illumina HiSeq 2500. A second about 7 to 11 cycle PCR used a sample-barcoded 5' primer and a J-beta primer mix. Clones were called with MiXCR by TCRdb after fastp trimmed the public reads at Q25, and only in-frame beta chains were retained. Identical CDR3 proteins give one entry, which carries the most common genes and DNA. This sample holds 2 million or so distinct CDR3 sequences; around 50% were observed only once. Over 2% of the sample rests with the top ten. The sample taken for sequencing was blood. All receptors derive from a middle-aged woman in good health.

This clonotype has a handful of counts. The chain uses TRBV12-3 or TRBV12-4 and TRBJ2-3, with D possibly being TRBD2 (6 bases). The ends were cut back, 3 bases at V and 6 bases at J, with 13 bases in the middle. This CDR3 contains 14 residues. CDR3 sequence (DNA): TGTGCCAGCAGTTTGGCGGGGAGGAGTGATACGCAGTATTTT. Amino acids: CASSLAGRSDTQYF.

This clonotype was detected only a few times. The V and J genes are TRBV27 and TRBJ2-5, with TRBD1 matching over 8 bases. The J call could be wrong; TRBJ2-7 is a better fit for the DNA end. This CDR3 comprises 13 residues. Germline V lookup: CDR1 MNHEY, CDR2 SMNVEV (reference sequence). Here the CDR3 DNA reads TGTGCCAGCAGCCGCGAAGACAGGGGCGAGCAGTACTTC. Residues: CASSREDRGEQYF.

The rearrangement joins TRBV28 to TRBJ2-1, with D unresolved. Germline assignment: CDR1 MDHEN and CDR2 SYDVKM. This CDR3 comprises 14 residues. V lost 9 bases, J lost 7 bases, and 19 bases lay in between. The CDR3 loop is CASKAHSVRNEQFF. Here the CDR3 DNA reads TGTGCCAGTAAAGCGCATTCGGTGAGAAATGAGCAGTTCTTC. Variable domain in full (rest from reference TRBV28 and TRBJ2-1): DVKVTQSSRYLVKRTGEKVFLECVQDMDHENMFWYRQDPGLGLRLIYFSYDVKMKEKGDIPEGYSVSREKKERFSLILESASTNQTSMYLCASKAHSVRNEQFFGPGTRLTVL.

The rearrangement uses TRBV28 and TRBJ1-4; D may be TRBD1 (5 bases). Looked up from germline, CDR1 is MDHEN and CDR2 is SYDVKM. V was cut by 5 bases and J by 8 bases, with 18 bases left in between. The CDR3 spans 15 residues. The CDR3 nucleotides are TGTGCCAGCAGTCCTACCGGGGGTGAGGGCGAAAAACTGTTTTTT. Encoded protein: CASSPTGGEGEKLFF.

The chain couples TRBV29-1 to TRBJ1-1, with D unclear. The CDR3 has 14 amino acids. The V gene lost 4 bases and the J gene lost 7 bases, with 19 bases spanning the gap. CDR1 SQVTM and CDR2 ANQGSEA come from the germline V gene. The CDR3: CSVATPIVTDEAFF. CDR3 coding DNA: TGCAGCGTTGCCACCCCGATCGTTACAGATGAAGCTTTCTTT.